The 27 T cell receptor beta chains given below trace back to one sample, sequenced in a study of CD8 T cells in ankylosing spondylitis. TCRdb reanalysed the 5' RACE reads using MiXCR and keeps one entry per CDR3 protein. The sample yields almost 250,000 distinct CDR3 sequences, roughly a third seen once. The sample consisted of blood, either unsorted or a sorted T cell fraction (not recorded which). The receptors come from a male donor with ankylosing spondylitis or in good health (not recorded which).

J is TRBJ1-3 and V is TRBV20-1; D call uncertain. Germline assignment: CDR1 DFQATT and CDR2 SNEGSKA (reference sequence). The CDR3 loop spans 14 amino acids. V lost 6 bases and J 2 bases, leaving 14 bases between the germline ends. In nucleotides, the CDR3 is TGCAGTGCCAAAACCGGGCCCCCTGGAAACACCATATATTTT. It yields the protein CSAKTGPPGNTIYF.

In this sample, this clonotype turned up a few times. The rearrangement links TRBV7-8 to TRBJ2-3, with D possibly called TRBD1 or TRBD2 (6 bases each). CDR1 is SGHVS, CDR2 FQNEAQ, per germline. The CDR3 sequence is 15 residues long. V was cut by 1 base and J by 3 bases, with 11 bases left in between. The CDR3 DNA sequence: TGTGCCAGCAGCTTAGTTGGGGGGCGAACAGATACGCAGTATTTT. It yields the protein CASSLVGGRTDTQYF.

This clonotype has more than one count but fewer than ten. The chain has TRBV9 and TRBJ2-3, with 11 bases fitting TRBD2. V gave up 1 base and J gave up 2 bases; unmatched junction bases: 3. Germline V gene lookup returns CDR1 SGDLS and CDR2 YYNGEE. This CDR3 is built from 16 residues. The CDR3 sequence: CASSVQLAGDTDTQYF. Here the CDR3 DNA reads TGTGCCAGCAGCGTACAACTAGCGGGAGACACAGATACGCAGTATTTT.

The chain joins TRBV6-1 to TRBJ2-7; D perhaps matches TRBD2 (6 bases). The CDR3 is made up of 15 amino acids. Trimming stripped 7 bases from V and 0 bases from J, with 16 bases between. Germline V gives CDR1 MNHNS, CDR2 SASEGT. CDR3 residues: CASKSGTGGSYEQYF. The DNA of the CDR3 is TGTGCCAGCAAGTCCGGGACTGGGGGCTCCTACGAGCAGTACTTC.

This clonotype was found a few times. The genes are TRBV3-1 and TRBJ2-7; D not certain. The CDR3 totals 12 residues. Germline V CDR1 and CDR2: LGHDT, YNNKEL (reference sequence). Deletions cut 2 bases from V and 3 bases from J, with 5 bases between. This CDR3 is CASSQSDYEQYF. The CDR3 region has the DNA TGTGCCAGCAGCCAATCCGACTACGAGCAGTACTTC.

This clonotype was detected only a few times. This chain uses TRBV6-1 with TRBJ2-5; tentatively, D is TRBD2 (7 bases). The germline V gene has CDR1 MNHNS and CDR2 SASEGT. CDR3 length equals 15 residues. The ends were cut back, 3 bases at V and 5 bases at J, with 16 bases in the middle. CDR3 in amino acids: CASSDIGGAWETQYF. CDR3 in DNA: TGTGCCAGCAGTGACATAGGGGGGGCGTGGGAGACCCAGTACTTC.

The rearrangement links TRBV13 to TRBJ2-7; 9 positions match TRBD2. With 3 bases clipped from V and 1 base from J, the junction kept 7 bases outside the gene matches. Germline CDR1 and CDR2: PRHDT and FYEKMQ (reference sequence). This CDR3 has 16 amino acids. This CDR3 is CASSFSSGDPSYEQYF. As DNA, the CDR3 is TGTGCCAGCAGCTTCTCTAGCGGGGACCCATCCTACGAGCAGTACTTC. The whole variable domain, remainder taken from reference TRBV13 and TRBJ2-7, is AAGVIQSPRHLIKEKRETATLKCYPIPRHDTVYWYQQGPGQDPQFLISFYEKMQSDKGSIPDRFSAQQFSDYHSELNMSSLELGDSALYFCASSFSSGDPSYEQYFGPGTRLTVT.

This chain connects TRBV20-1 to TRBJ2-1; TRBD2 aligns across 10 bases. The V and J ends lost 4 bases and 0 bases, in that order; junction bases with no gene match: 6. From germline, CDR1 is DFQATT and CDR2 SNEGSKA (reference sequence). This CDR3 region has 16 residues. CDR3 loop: CSATQRGGRSYNEQFF. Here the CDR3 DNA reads TGCAGTGCTACCCAGCGGGGGGGCCGCTCCTACAATGAGCAGTTCTTC.

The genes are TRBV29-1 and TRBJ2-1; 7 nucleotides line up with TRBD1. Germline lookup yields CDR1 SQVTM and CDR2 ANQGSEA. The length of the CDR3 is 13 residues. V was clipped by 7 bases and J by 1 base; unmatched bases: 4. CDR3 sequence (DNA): TGCAGCGCGGGGACAGTTTCCTACAATGAGCAGTTCTTC. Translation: CSAGTVSYNEQFF.

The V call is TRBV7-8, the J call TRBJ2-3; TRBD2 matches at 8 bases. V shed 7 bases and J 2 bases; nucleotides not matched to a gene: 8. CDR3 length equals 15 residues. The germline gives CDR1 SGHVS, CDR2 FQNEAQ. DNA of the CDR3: TGTGCCAGCATTCCAGCGGGGGCGACCACAGATACGCAGTATTTT. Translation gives CASIPAGATTDTQYF.

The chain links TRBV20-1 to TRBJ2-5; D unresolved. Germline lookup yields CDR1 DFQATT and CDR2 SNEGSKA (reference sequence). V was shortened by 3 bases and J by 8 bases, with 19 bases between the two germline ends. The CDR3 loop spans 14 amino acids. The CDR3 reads CSASRLDPRLTQYF. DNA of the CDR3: TGCAGTGCTAGCCGACTGGATCCAAGATTAACCCAGTACTTC.

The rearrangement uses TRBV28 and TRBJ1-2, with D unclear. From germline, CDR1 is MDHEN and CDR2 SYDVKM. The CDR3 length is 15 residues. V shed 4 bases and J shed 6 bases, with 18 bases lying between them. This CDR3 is CASSYQDLSMDGYTF. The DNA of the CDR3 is TGTGCCAGCAGTTATCAGGACCTCTCTATGGATGGCTACACCTTC.

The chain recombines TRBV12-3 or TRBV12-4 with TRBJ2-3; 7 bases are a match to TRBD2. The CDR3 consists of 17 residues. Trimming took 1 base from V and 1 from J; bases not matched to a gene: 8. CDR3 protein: CASSLEKGGGGTDTQYF. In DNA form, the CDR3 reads TGTGCCAGCAGTTTAGAAAAAGGCGGGGGAGGCACAGATACGCAGTATTTT.

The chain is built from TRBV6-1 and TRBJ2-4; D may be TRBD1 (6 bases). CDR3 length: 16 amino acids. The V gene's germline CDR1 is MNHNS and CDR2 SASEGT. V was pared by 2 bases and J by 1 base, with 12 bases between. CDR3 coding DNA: TGTGCCAGCAGTGAATTTCAGGGGACGGCCAAAAACATTCAGTACTTC. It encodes CASSEFQGTAKNIQYF.

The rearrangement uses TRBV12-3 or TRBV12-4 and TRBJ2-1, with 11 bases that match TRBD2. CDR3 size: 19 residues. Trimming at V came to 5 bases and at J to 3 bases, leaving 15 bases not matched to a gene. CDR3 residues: CASSVGRGSSGGNYNEQFF. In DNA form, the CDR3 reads TGTGCCAGCAGTGTGGGCAGGGGGTCTAGCGGGGGGAACTACAATGAGCAGTTCTTC.

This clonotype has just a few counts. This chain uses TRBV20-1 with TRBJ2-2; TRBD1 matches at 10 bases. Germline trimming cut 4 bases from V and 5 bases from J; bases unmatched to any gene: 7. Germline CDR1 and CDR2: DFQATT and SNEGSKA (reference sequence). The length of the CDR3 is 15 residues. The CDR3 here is CSANDRGRGTGELFF. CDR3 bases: TGCAGTGCTAACGACAGGGGGCGAGGTACCGGGGAGCTGTTTTTT.

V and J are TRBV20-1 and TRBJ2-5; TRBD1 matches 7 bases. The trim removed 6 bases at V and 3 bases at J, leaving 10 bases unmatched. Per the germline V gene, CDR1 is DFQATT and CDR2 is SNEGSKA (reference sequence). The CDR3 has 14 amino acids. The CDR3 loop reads CSAHRGDRKETQYF. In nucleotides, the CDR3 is TGCAGTGCCCATCGTGGGGACAGAAAAGAGACCCAGTACTTC.

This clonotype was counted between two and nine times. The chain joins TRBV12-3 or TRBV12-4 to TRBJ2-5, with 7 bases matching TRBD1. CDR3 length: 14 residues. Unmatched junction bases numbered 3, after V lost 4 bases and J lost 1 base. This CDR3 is CASSSDRAQETQYF. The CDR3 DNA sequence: TGTGCCAGCAGTTCCGACAGGGCCCAAGAGACCCAGTACTTC.

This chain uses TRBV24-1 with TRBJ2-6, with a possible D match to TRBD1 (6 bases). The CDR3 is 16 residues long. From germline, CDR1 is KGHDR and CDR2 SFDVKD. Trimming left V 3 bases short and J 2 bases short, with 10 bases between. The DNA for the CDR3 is TGTGCCACCAGTGATGCGCCAGGGGCTGGGGCCAACGTCCTGACTTTC. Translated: CATSDAPGAGANVLTF.

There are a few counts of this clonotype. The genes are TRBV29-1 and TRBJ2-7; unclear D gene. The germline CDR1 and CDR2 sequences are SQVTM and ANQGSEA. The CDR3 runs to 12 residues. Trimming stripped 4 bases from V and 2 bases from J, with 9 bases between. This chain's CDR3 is CSVVRAPYEQYF. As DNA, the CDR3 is TGCAGCGTTGTTAGGGCCCCCTACGAGCAGTACTTC.

In nucleotides, the CDR3 is TGCGCCAGCAGTAAAGAGGGGGGGTTCGCCTACAATGAGCAGTTCTTC. This translates into CASSKEGGFAYNEQFF. V and J are TRBV5-1 and TRBJ2-1; perhaps TRBD2 as D (7 bases). The CDR3 sequence is 16 residues long. Per the germline V gene, CDR1 is SGHRS and CDR2 is YFSETQ. Deletions cut 5 bases from V and 2 bases from J, with 17 bases between.

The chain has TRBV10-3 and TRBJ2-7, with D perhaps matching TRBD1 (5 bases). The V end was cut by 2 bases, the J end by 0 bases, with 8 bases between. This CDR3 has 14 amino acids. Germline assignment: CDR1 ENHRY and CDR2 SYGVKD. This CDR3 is CAISEPQGSYEQYF. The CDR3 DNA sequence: TGTGCCATCAGTGAGCCGCAGGGCTCCTACGAGCAGTACTTC.

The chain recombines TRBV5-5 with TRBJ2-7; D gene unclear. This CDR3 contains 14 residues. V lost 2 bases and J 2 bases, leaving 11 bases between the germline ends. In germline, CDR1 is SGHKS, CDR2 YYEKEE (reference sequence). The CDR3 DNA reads TGTGCCAGCAGCTTCGGTAGGGAAGCCTACGAGCAGTACTTC. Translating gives CASSFGREAYEQYF.

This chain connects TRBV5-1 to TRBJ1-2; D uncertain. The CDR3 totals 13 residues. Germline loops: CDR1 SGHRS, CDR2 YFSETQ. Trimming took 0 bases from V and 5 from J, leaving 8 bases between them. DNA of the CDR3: TGCGCCAGCAGCTTGGAGGTAGAATATGGCTACACCTTC. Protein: CASSLEVEYGYTF. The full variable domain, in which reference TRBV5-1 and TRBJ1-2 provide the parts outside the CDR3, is KAGVTQTPRYLIKTRGQQVTLSCSPISGHRSVSWYQQTPGQGLQFLFEYFSETQRNKGNFPGRFSGRQFSNSRSEMNVSTLELGDSALYLCASSLEVEYGYTFGSGTRLTVV.

The CDR3 is CASSQTGRYIQYF. The DNA of the CDR3 is TGTGCCAGCAGCCAGACAGGGAGGTACATTCAGTACTTC. This chain connects TRBV14 to TRBJ2-4, with D possibly TRBD1 on 7 matching bases. Germline CDR1 SGHDN, CDR2 FVKESK. The V and J ends lost 3 bases and 8 bases respectively, with 11 bases between them. The CDR3 totals 13 residues.

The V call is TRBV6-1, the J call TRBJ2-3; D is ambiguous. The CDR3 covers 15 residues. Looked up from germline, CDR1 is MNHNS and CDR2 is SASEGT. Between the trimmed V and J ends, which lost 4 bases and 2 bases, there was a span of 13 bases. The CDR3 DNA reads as TGTGCCAGCAGTGGGTACGTGGCTAACACAGATACGCAGTATTTT. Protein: CASSGYVANTDTQYF.

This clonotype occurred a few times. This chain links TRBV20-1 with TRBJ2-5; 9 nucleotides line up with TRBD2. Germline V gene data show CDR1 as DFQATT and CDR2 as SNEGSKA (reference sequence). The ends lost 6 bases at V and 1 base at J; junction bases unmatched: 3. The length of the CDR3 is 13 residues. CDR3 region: CSAERGAQETQYF. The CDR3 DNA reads TGCAGTGCGGAGCGGGGGGCCCAAGAGACCCAGTACTTC.